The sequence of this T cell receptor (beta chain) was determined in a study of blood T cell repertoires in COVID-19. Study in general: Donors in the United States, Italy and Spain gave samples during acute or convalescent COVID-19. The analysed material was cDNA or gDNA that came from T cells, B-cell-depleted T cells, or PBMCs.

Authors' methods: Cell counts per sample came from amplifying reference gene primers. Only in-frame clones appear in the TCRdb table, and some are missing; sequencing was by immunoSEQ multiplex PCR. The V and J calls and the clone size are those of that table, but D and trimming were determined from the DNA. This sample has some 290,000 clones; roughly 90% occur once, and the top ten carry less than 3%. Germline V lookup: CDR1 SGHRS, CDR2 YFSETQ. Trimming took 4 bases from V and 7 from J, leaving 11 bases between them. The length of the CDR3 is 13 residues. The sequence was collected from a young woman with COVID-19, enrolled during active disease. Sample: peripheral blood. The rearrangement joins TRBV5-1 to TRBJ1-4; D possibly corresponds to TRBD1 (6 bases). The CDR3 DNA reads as TGCGCCAGCAGCGGGGGGGCCGGTGAAAAACTGTTTTTT. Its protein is CASSGGAGEKLFF.